Sequencing of this T cell receptor (beta chain) was carried out in a study of T-cell memory formation after mild COVID-19. At the level of the study: Most TCR clusters belonged to a single donor. Study results and limitations: For contracting clones, CD4+ ones sat mainly in CM and EM, CD8+ in EMRA. Proof of SARS-CoV-2 specificity was absent for the second-wave clones that crested on day 37.

The germline V and J ends were trimmed by 5 bases and 5 bases, with 10 bases remaining between them. CDR3 size: 14 residues. Germline V gives CDR1 SGHTA, CDR2 FQGNSA. A 5'RACE reaction primed in the constant segment made cDNA libraries of TCR alpha and TCR beta, and these carried sample barcodes and UMIs. TCRdb independently ran MiXCR on the 5' RACE reads; one entry per CDR3 protein. Among about 350,000 distinct CDR3 sequences listed, 12% to 15% were seen once. A remark on this clonotype: Its antigen is as yet unknown.

The V call is TRBV7-2, the J call TRBJ1-6; possibly TRBD1 for D (6 bases). Sample: PBMCs or a T cell subset sorted from them (not recorded which). This sequence originates from a man younger than 35 who had mild COVID-19 (a few samples of this study predate the infection). Cell type and time point are not known. The CDR3 region has the DNA TGTGCCAGCAGCGGAACAGGGAATAATTCACCCCTCCACTTT. Its translation is CASSGTGNNSPLHF.